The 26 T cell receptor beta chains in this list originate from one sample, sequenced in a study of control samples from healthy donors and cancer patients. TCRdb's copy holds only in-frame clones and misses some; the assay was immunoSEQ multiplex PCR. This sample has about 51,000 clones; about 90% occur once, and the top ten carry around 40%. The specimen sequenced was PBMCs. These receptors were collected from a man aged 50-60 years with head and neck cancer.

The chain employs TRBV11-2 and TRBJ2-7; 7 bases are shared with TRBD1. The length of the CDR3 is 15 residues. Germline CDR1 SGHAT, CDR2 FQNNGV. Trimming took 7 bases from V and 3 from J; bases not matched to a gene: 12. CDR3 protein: CASTIGGSRGYEQYF. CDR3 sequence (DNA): TGTGCCAGCACCATAGGGGGCTCCAGAGGCTACGAGCAGTACTTC.

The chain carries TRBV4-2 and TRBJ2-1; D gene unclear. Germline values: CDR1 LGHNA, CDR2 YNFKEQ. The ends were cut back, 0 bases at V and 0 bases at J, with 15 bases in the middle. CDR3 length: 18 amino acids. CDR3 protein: CASSQEVGRGPSYNEQFF. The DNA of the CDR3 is TGTGCCAGCAGCCAAGAGGTCGGGCGTGGGCCCTCCTACAATGAGCAGTTCTTC.

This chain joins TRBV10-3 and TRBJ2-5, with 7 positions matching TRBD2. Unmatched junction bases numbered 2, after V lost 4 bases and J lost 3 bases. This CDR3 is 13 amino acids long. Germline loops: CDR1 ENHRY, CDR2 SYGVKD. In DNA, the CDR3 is TGTGCCATCAGTGGTGGGACTAAAGAGACCCAGTACTTC. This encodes CAISGGTKETQYF.

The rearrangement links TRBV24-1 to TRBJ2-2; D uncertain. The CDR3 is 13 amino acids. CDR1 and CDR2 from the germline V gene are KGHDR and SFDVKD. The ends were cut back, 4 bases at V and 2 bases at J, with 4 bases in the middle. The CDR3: CATSDDNTGELFF. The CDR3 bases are TGTGCCACCAGTGACGACAACACCGGGGAGCTGTTTTTT.

The CDR3 reads CASRDSYNEQFF. The CDR3, as DNA: TGTGCCTCCAGGGACTCCTACAATGAGCAGTTCTTC. The rearrangement joins TRBV18 to TRBJ2-1, with a weak D call TRBD1 (5 bases). The CDR3 runs 12 residues. Germline V gene sequence: CDR1 KGHSH, CDR2 LQKENI. Between the trimmed V and J ends, which lost 11 bases and 0 bases, there was a span of 8 bases.

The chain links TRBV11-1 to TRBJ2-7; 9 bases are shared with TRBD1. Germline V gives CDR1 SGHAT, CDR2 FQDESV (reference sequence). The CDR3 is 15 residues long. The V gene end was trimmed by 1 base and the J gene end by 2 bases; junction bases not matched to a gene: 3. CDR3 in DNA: TGTGCCAGCAGCTTAGAACAGGGGGCGGCCTACGAGCAGTACTTC. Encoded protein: CASSLEQGAAYEQYF.

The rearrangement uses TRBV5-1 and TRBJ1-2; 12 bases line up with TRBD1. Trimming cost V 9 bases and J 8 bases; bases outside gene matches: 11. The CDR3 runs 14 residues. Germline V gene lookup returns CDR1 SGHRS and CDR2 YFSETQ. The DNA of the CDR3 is TGCGCCACTCGCCGGGACAGGGGGCAGGACGGCTACACCTTC. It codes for CATRRDRGQDGYTF.

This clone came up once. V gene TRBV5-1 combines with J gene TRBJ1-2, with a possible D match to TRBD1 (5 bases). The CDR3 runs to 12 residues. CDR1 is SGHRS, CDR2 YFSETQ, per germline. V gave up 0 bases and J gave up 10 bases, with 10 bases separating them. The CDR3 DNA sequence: TGCGCCAGCAGCTTGGTTCGGGGGGACTACACCTTC. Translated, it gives CASSLVRGDYTF.

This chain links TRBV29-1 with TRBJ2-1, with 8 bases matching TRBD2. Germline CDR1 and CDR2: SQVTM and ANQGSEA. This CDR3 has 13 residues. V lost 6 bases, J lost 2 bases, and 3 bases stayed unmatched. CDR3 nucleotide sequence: TGCAGCGTAGCGGGAGTTGCCTACAATGAGCAGTTCTTC. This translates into CSVAGVAYNEQFF.

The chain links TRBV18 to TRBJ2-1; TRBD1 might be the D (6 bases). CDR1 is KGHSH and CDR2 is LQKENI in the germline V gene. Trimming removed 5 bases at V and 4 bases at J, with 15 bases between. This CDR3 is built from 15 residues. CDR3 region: CASSSDRFSYNEQFF. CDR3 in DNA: TGTGCCAGCTCATCCGACAGGTTTTCTTACAATGAGCAGTTCTTC.

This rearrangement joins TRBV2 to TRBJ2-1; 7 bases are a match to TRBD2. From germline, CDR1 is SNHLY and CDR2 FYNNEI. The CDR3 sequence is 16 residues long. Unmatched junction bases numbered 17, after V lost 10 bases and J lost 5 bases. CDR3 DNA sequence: TGTGCCATCCGATTTTGGGGGGGGGTATCGGACAATGAGCAGTTCTTC. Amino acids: CAIRFWGGVSDNEQFF.

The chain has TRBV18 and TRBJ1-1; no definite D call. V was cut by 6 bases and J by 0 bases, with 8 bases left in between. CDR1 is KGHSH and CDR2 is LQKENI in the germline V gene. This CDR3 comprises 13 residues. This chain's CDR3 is CASSLGMNTEAFF. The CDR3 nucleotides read TGTGCCAGCTCCCTAGGGATGAACACTGAAGCTTTCTTT.

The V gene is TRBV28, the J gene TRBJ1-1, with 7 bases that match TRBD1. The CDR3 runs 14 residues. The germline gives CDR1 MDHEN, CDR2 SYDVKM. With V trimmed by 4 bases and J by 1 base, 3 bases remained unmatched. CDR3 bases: TGTGCCAGCAGTTGGGGACAGTCGAACACTGAAGCTTTCTTT. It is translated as CASSWGQSNTEAFF.

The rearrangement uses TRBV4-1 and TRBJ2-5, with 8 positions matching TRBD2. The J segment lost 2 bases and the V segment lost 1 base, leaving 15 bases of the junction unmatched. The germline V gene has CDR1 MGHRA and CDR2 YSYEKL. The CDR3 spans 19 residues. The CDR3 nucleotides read TGCGCCAGCAGCCAAGTCTTGAGCGGGAGTGGGGTCCGGCAAGAGACCCAGTACTTC. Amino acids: CASSQVLSGSGVRQETQYF.

The CDR3 nucleotides are TGTGCCAGCAGCTTCGGGACAGCTAATGAAAAACTGTTTTTT. Its protein product is CASSFGTANEKLFF. This chain links TRBV7-9 with TRBJ1-4; 7 positions match TRBD1. This CDR3 is built from 14 residues. The V gene's germline CDR1 is SEHNR and CDR2 FQNEAQ (reference sequence). Trimming removed 3 bases from V and 3 bases from J; junction bases left unmatched: 1.

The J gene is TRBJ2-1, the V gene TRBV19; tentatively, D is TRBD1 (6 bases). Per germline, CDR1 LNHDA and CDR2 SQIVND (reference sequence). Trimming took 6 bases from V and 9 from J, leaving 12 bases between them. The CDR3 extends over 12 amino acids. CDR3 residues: CASSRDIGEQFF. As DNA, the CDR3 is TGTGCCAGTAGCCGGGACATCGGTGAGCAGTTCTTC.

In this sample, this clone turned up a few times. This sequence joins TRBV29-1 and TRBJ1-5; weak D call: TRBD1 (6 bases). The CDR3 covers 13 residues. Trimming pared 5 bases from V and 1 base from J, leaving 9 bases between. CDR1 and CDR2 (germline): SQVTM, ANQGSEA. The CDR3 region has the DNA TGCAGCGTTACGGACAGCAGCAATCAGCCCCAGCATTTT. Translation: CSVTDSSNQPQHF.

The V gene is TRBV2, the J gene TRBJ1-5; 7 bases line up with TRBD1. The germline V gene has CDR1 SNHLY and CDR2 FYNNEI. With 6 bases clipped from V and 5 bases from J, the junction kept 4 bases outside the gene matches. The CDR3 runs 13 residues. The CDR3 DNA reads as TGTGCCAGCAGCGGGGACAGTGATCAGCCCCAGCATTTT. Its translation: CASSGDSDQPQHF. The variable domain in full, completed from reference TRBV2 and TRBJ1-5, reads EPEVTQTPSHQVTQMGQEVILRCVPISNHLYFYWYRQILGQKVEFLVSFYNNEISEKSEIFDDQFSVERPDGSNFTLKIRSTKLEDSAMYFCASSGDSDQPQHFGDGTRLSIL.

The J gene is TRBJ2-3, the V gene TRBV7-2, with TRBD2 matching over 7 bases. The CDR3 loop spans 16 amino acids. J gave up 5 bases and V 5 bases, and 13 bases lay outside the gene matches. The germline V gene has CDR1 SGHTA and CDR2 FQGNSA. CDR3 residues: CASSPGAAGEVDTQYF. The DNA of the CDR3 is TGTGCCAGCAGCCCCGGGGCGGCGGGGGAGGTAGATACGCAGTATTTT.

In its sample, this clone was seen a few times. In DNA, the CDR3 is TGTGCCAGCAGCGTGCAAGCTAAGGGGTCATACGAGCAGTACTTC. It yields the protein CASSVQAKGSYEQYF. The chain links TRBV9 to TRBJ2-7; tentative D call: TRBD1 (5 bases). Trimming pared 2 bases from V and 4 bases from J, leaving 16 bases between. Germline lookup yields CDR1 SGDLS and CDR2 YYNGEE. The CDR3 loop spans 15 amino acids.

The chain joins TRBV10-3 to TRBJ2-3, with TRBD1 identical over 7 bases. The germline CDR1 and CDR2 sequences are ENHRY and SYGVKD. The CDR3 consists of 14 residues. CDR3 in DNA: TGTGCTTCCCGAGGGACAGACCGGGGTGATACGCAGTATTTT. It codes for CASRGTDRGDTQYF.

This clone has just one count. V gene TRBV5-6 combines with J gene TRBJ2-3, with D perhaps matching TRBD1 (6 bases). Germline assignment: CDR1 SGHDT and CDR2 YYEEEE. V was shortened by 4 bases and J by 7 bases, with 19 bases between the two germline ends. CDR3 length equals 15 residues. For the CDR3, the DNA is TGTGCCAGCAGCGACCTCCAGGGGTCGCTTCATACGCAGTATTTT. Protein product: CASSDLQGSLHTQYF. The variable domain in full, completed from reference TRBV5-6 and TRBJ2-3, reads DAGVTQSPTHLIKTRGQQVTLRCSPKSGHDTVSWYQQALGQGPQFIFQYYEEEERQRGNFPDRFSGHQFPNYSSELNVNALLLGDSALYLCASSDLQGSLHTQYFGPGTRLTVL.

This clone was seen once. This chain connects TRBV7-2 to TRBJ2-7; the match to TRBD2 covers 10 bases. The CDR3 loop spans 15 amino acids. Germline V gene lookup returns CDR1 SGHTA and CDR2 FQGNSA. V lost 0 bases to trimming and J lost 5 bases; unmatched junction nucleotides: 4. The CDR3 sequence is CASSLAKRGGNEQYF. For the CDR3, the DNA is TGTGCCAGCAGCTTAGCTAAGCGGGGGGGAAACGAGCAGTACTTC.

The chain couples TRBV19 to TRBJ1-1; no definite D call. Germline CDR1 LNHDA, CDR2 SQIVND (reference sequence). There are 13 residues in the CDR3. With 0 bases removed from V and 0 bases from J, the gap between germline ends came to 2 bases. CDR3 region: CASSIEVNTEAFF. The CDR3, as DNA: TGTGCCAGTAGTATAGAAGTGAACACTGAAGCTTTCTTT. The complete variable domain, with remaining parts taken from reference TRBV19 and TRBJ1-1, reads DGGITQSPKYLFRKEGQNVTLSCEQNLNHDAMYWYRQDPGQGLRLIYYSQIVNDFQKGDIAEGYSVSREKKESFPLTVTSAQKNPTAFYLCASSIEVNTEAFFGQGTRLTVV.

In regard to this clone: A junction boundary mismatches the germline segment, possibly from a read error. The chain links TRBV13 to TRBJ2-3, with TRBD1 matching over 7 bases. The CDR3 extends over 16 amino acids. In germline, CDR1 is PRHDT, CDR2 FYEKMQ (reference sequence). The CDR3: CASSLGGQRGTDTQYF. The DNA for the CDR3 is TGTGCCAGCAGCCTAGGGGGACAGAGGGGAACAGATACGCAGTATTTT.

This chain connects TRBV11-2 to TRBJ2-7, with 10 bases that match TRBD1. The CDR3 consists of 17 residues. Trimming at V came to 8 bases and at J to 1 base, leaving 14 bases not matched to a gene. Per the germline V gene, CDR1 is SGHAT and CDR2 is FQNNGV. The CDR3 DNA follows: TGTGCCAGCCACGCGAGGGGACCGGGACAGGGGTCCTACGAGCAGTACTTC. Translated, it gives CASHARGPGQGSYEQYF.